Presented here are 30 T cell receptor beta chains from one specimen sequenced in a study of blood T cell repertoires in COVID-19. Data came from immunoSEQ multiplex PCR; TCRdb stores just in-frame clones and leaves some out. The top ten hold 11% of the sample, which has about 120,000 clones, roughly 87% seen once. The sample taken for sequencing was peripheral blood. The receptors here all came from a man at least 80 years old with acute or convalescent COVID-19.

V and J are TRBV6-4 and TRBJ1-4, with D unclear. This CDR3 contains 16 residues. V lost 3 bases to trimming and J lost 8 bases, with 19 bases between them. Per the germline V gene, CDR1 is MRHNA and CDR2 is SNTAGT. Written as DNA, the CDR3 is TGTGCCAGCAGTGAGGTACCTTACACATCATCAGAAAAACTGTTTTTT. Amino acids: CASSEVPYTSSEKLFF.

The chain recombines TRBV7-2 with TRBJ2-7; D is unclear. Germline CDR1 SGHTA, CDR2 FQGNSA. Trimming took 1 base from V and 4 from J, leaving 5 bases between them. The CDR3 is 12 amino acids. CDR3 amino acids: CASSLGKYEQYF. The CDR3 coding sequence is TGTGCCAGCAGCTTAGGTAAATACGAGCAGTACTTC. Using reference TRBV7-2 and TRBJ2-7 for the parts outside the CDR3, the full variable domain is GAGVSQSPSNKVTEKGKDVELRCDPISGHTALYWYRQSLGQGLEFLIYFQGNSAPDKSGLPSDRFSAERTGGSVSTLTIQRTQQEDSAVYLCASSLGKYEQYFGPGTRLTVT.

The rearrangement links TRBV18 to TRBJ1-6; TRBD1 might be the D (5 bases). Germline CDR1 is KGHSH and CDR2 is LQKENI. This CDR3 spans 15 amino acids. The ends were cut back, 6 bases at V and 1 base at J, with 10 bases in the middle. Here the CDR3 reads CASSDRGSYNSPLHF. The CDR3 nucleotides read TGTGCCAGCTCCGACAGAGGATCCTATAATTCACCCCTCCACTTT.

The chain joins TRBV9 to TRBJ1-2; D is ambiguous. In germline, CDR1 is SGDLS, CDR2 YYNGEE. Trimming took 0 bases from V and 7 from J, leaving 13 bases between them. CDR3 length: 14 amino acids. CDR3 sequence (DNA): TGTGCCAGCAGCGTAGAATTAGGAGGCGGTGGCTACACCTTC. Residues: CASSVELGGGGYTF. The variable domain in full, with the rest retrieved from reference TRBV9 and TRBJ1-2, is DSGVTQTPKHLITATGQRVTLRCSPRSGDLSVYWYQQSLDQGLQFLIQYYNGEERAKGNILERFSAQQFPDLHSELNLSSLELGDSALYFCASSVELGGGGYTFGSGTRLTVV.

The genes are TRBV2 and TRBJ2-6; 8 nucleotides align to TRBD1. There are 16 residues in the CDR3. Germline V CDR1 and CDR2: SNHLY, FYNNEI. The V gene end was trimmed by 7 bases and the J gene end by 2 bases; junction bases not matched to a gene: 7. The CDR3 bases are TGTGCCAGCATTATGGACAGGGTCACTGGGGCCAACGTCCTGACTTTC. Protein product: CASIMDRVTGANVLTF.

The chain uses TRBV6-5 and TRBJ1-1; 9 bases are shared with TRBD1. The germline CDR1 and CDR2 sequences are MNHEY and SVGAGI. Trimming at V came to 11 bases and at J to 4 bases, leaving 8 bases not matched to a gene. The CDR3 contains 13 residues. The CDR3 sequence is CAARDRDATEAFF. CDR3 nucleotide sequence: TGTGCCGCGAGGGACAGGGACGCCACTGAAGCTTTCTTT.

The CDR3 sequence: CASSGRIQGLYGYTF. In nucleotides, the CDR3 is TGTGCCAGCAGTGGGAGGATACAGGGACTATATGGCTACACCTTC. The chain combines TRBV25-1 with TRBJ1-2; D perhaps matches TRBD1 (6 bases). The V end was cut by 4 bases, the J end by 5 bases, with 17 bases between. CDR1 and CDR2 from the germline V gene are MGHDK and SYGVNS. This CDR3 is 15 amino acids long.

This clone was counted a few times. The chain carries TRBV5-6 and TRBJ2-1, with 15 bases fitting TRBD2. Trimming at V came to 7 bases and at J to 0 bases, leaving 8 bases not matched to a gene. The CDR3 spans 18 residues. Germline loops: CDR1 SGHDT, CDR2 YYEEEE. DNA of the CDR3: TGTGCCAGCGGTTCCGGGACTAGCGGGAGGAGCTCCTACAATGAGCAGTTCTTC. Encoded protein: CASGSGTSGRSSYNEQFF.

The chain combines TRBV12-3 or TRBV12-4 with TRBJ1-2; the D is unclear. CDR3 length equals 12 residues. Trimming pared 6 bases from V and 13 bases from J, leaving 18 bases between. The chain's CDR3 is CASSLGSPWVTF. In DNA, the CDR3 is TGTGCCAGCAGCCTCGGGTCTCCTTGGGTCACCTTC.

Only a few counts were recorded for this clone. The same CDR3 also results from other DNA sequences found in this sample. The J gene is TRBJ2-3, the V gene TRBV7-2, with D tentatively TRBD2 (6 bases). Deletions cut 1 base from V and 0 bases from J, with 8 bases between. The germline V gene encodes CDR1 SGHTA and CDR2 FQGNSA. This CDR3 is built from 15 residues. CDR3 coding DNA: TGTGCCAGCAGCTTAGGGGGGACTAGCACAGATACGCAGTATTTT. Protein: CASSLGGTSTDTQYF. Looking up the rest from reference TRBV7-2 and TRBJ2-3 gives the full variable domain: GAGVSQSPSNKVTEKGKDVELRCDPISGHTALYWYRQSLGQGLEFLIYFQGNSAPDKSGLPSDRFSAERTGGSVSTLTIQRTQQEDSAVYLCASSLGGTSTDTQYFGPGTRLTVL.

The chain combines TRBV5-6 with TRBJ2-7, with D possibly being TRBD2 (6 bases). V shed 4 bases and J shed 2 bases, with 19 bases lying between them. The CDR3 covers 16 residues. Looked up from germline, CDR1 is SGHDT and CDR2 is YYEEEE. Here the CDR3 reads CASSIGAGRGPYEQYF. CDR3 nucleotides: TGTGCCAGCAGCATTGGGGCCGGGAGAGGGCCCTACGAGCAGTACTTC.

The chain uses TRBV2 and TRBJ2-7; D possibly corresponds to TRBD2 (7 bases). CDR3 size: 13 residues. Germline V gene data show CDR1 as SNHLY and CDR2 as FYNNEI. The CDR3 nucleotides are TGTGCAAGCGGCGGGGGCCTCTCCTACGAGCAGTACTTC. Translated, it gives CASGGGLSYEQYF.

The rearrangement joins TRBV19 to TRBJ2-1, with 9 bases matching TRBD2. The germline gives CDR1 LNHDA, CDR2 SQIVND (reference sequence). After removal of 2 bases from V and 6 bases from J, the junction contained 5 bases not matched to a gene. The CDR3 runs 15 residues. The CDR3 is CASSILAGFSNEQFF. CDR3 nucleotide sequence: TGTGCCAGTAGTATACTAGCGGGATTTTCCAATGAGCAGTTCTTC.

The rearrangement uses TRBV28 and TRBJ1-6; TRBD1 aligns across 9 bases. The CDR3 extends over 16 amino acids. Germline CDR1 is MDHEN and CDR2 is SYDVKM. The V gene end was trimmed by 6 bases and the J gene end by 7 bases; junction bases not matched to a gene: 10. This chain's CDR3 is CASSKQPGTGNSPLHF. CDR3 nucleotide sequence: TGTGCCAGCAGCAAACAACCCGGGACAGGGAATTCACCCCTCCACTTT.

J is TRBJ2-1 and V is TRBV7-3; 11 bases match TRBD2. CDR1 is SGHTA, CDR2 FQGTGA, per germline. This CDR3 is built from 14 residues. Unmatched junction bases numbered 2, after V lost 0 bases and J lost 10 bases. This chain's CDR3 is CASSLTPSGREQFF. DNA for the CDR3: TGTGCCAGCAGCTTAACCCCTAGCGGGAGGGAGCAGTTCTTC.

The J gene is TRBJ1-3, the V gene TRBV3-1 (or the pseudogene TRBV3-2), with D perhaps matching TRBD1 (5 bases). Trimming took 4 bases from V and 2 from J, leaving 9 bases between them. The CDR3 extends over 14 amino acids. CDR1 and CDR2 from the germline V gene are LGHDT and YNNKEL (reference sequence). The CDR3 region has the DNA TGTGCCAGCAGCCTGCCGGGGGCTGGAAACACCATATATTTT. This translates into CASSLPGAGNTIYF.

V gene TRBV7-8 combines with J gene TRBJ2-7; D may be TRBD2 (7 bases). The CDR3 runs to 14 residues. The germline gives CDR1 SGHVS, CDR2 FQNEAQ. V gave up 7 bases and J gave up 3 bases, with 16 bases separating them. This CDR3 reads CASTKGGLFYEQYF. CDR3 nucleotides: TGTGCCAGCACCAAGGGGGGGCTTTTCTACGAGCAGTACTTC.

This sequence joins TRBV23-1 and TRBJ1-3; 9 nucleotides match TRBD1. TRBV23-1 is an ORF; its function is uncertain. J was trimmed by 2 bases and V by 2 bases; bases with no gene match: 13. The CDR3 totals 19 residues. The CDR3 protein is CASSQPGTGRHPAGNTIYF. CDR3 coding DNA: TGCGCCAGCAGTCAACCGGGGACAGGGCGACATCCGGCTGGAAACACCATATATTTT.

Details on this clone: This sample includes further DNA sequences coding for the same CDR3. The chain carries TRBV24-1 and TRBJ2-3, with TRBD2 as a possible D gene (6 bases). The germline V gene has CDR1 KGHDR and CDR2 SFDVKD. V lost 3 bases and J 3 bases, leaving 12 bases between the germline ends. This CDR3 region has 15 residues. CDR3 sequence (DNA): TGTGCCACCAGTGATCCTCTTGCGGGAACAGATACGCAGTATTTT. Protein sequence: CATSDPLAGTDTQYF.

A few counts support this clone. The junction shows a germline mismatch at one end, possibly a read error. The chain uses TRBV7-7 and TRBJ2-3, with D perhaps matching TRBD2 (7 bases). CDR3 length equals 16 residues. Germline-derived CDR1 and CDR2 are SSHAT and FNYEAQ (reference sequence). The CDR3 sequence is CASSPTSRGAEDTQYF. In DNA, the CDR3 is TGTGCTAGCAGCCCCACGTCCCGGGGGGCTGAAGATACGCAGTATTTT. The entire variable domain, with the rest obtained from reference TRBV7-7 and TRBJ2-3, is as follows: GAGVSQSPRYKVTKRGQDVTLRCDPISSHATLYWYQQALGQGPEFLTYFNYEAQPDKSGLPSDRFSAERPEGSISTLTIQRTEQRDSAMYRCASSPTSRGAEDTQYFGPGTRLTVL.

The genes are TRBV10-3 and TRBJ2-5, with 11 positions matching TRBD2. Trimming removed 4 bases from V and 4 bases from J; junction bases left unmatched: 5. There are 15 residues in the CDR3. From germline, CDR1 is ENHRY and CDR2 SYGVKD. The CDR3 DNA reads as TGTGCCATCAGTGTAGCGGGAGGGGTTGGAGAGACCCAGTACTTC. This encodes CAISVAGGVGETQYF.

This clone was found a few times. The chain couples TRBV4-2 to TRBJ1-4; no firm D call. CDR1 and CDR2 (germline): LGHNA, YNFKEQ. The CDR3 is 15 amino acids. V dropped 5 bases and J dropped 4 bases, with 14 bases sitting between them. The CDR3 region is CASSEGSSHNEKLFF. The CDR3, as DNA: TGTGCCAGCAGCGAAGGGAGCAGCCATAATGAAAAACTGTTTTTT.

The chain is built from TRBV12-5 and TRBJ1-1; D is possibly TRBD1 (5 bases). Germline assignment: CDR1 LGHNT and CDR2 FRNRAP. CDR3 length: 14 residues. The ends were cut back, 5 bases at V and 4 bases at J, with 14 bases in the middle. Written as DNA, the CDR3 is TGTGCTAGTGGTCTTACACCCCAGGGCACTGAAGCTTTCTTT. Its protein is CASGLTPQGTEAFF.

V gene TRBV28 combines with J gene TRBJ1-5; 7 bases map to TRBD1. CDR1 MDHEN and CDR2 SYDVKM come from the germline V gene. CDR3 length: 16 amino acids. J was trimmed by 2 bases and V by 3 bases; bases with no gene match: 7. CDR3 region: CASSLVRGLGNQPQHF. The DNA for the CDR3 is TGTGCCAGCAGTTTGGTGAGGGGGCTCGGCAATCAGCCCCAGCATTTT. Using reference TRBV28 and TRBJ1-5 for the parts outside the CDR3, the full variable domain is DVKVTQSSRYLVKRTGEKVFLECVQDMDHENMFWYRQDPGLGLRLIYFSYDVKMKEKGDIPEGYSVSREKKERFSLILESASTNQTSMYLCASSLVRGLGNQPQHFGDGTRLSIL.

This clone has only one observation. This chain connects TRBV28 to TRBJ2-2; 11 positions match TRBD1. From germline, CDR1 is MDHEN and CDR2 SYDVKM. The ends lost 4 bases at V and 0 bases at J; junction bases unmatched: 1. The CDR3 contains 16 residues. The CDR3 here is CASSWGQGANTGELFF. DNA for the CDR3: TGTGCCAGCAGTTGGGGACAGGGGGCGAACACCGGGGAGCTGTTTTTT.

The chain employs TRBV6-2 or TRBV6-3 and TRBJ1-5, with a weak D call TRBD1 (5 bases). Trimming stripped 6 bases from V and 4 bases from J, with 16 bases between. CDR3 length equals 15 residues. The germline gives CDR1 MNHEY, CDR2 SVGEGT. The CDR3 DNA is TGTGCCAGCAGCCCGGGTCAAGGGGCGAATCAGCCCCAGCATTTT. Amino acids: CASSPGQGANQPQHF.

This clone was observed a handful of times. This chain joins TRBV4-1 and TRBJ2-2; 9 nucleotides align to TRBD2. Looked up from germline, CDR1 is MGHRA and CDR2 is YSYEKL. The V gene end was trimmed by 4 bases and the J gene end by 0 bases; junction bases not matched to a gene: 3. This CDR3 contains 16 residues. The CDR3 spells CASSRTSGPNTGELFF. CDR3 coding DNA: TGCGCCAGCAGCCGCACTAGCGGGCCGAACACCGGGGAGCTGTTTTTT.

The genes are TRBV7-9 and TRBJ1-4; 8 bases fit TRBD1. The J segment lost 8 bases and the V segment lost 8 bases, leaving 4 bases of the junction unmatched. The CDR3 length is 12 residues. CDR1 is SEHNR and CDR2 is FQNEAQ in the germline V gene (reference sequence). The DNA of the CDR3 is TGTGCCAGCGACAGGGGAAACGAAAAACTGTTTTTT. Amino acids: CASDRGNEKLFF.

This chain joins TRBV3-1 (or the pseudogene TRBV3-2) and TRBJ1-1; D not resolved. Germline values: CDR1 LGHDT, CDR2 YNNKEL (reference sequence). V dropped 5 bases and J dropped 1 base, with 8 bases sitting between them. This CDR3 spans 13 amino acids. CDR3 coding DNA: TGTGCCAGCAGCACGGTTAAGAACACTGAAGCTTTCTTT. The encoded protein is CASSTVKNTEAFF.

This rearrangement joins TRBV10-3 to TRBJ2-7; possible D gene TRBD1, 6 bases. The germline V and J ends were trimmed by 4 bases and 4 bases, with 14 bases remaining between them. CDR1 is ENHRY and CDR2 is SYGVKD in the germline V gene. This CDR3 region has 14 residues. Written as DNA, the CDR3 is TGTGCCATCAGTGTGGAAGTGCAGGGGTACGAGCAGTACTTC. Amino acids: CAISVEVQGYEQYF.